These 6 T cell receptor beta chains share one sample of origin, sequenced in a study of blood T cells in healthy people across ages. It was with a sample-barcoded 5' primer and a J-beta primer mix that a second PCR of roughly 7 to 11 cycles was run. TCRdb called the 5' RACE reads again in MiXCR, with one record for every CDR3 protein. The repertoire has 580,000 or so distinct CDR3 sequences, about 45% of them found once; the top ten carry 20% to 25%. Sequencing used blood. The receptors come from an elderly man in good health.

This clonotype was recorded many times. V and J are TRBV6-5 and TRBJ1-2, with D possibly matching TRBD1 (6 bases). The CDR3 runs 17 residues. CDR1 MNHEY and CDR2 SVGAGI come from the germline V gene. The V and J ends lost 0 bases and 1 base respectively, with 15 bases between them. The CDR3: CASSYSPTGQSNYGYTF. The CDR3 DNA reads TGTGCCAGCAGTTACTCTCCGACCGGACAGAGTAACTATGGCTACACCTTC.

The chain links TRBV28 to TRBJ2-3; D is uncertain. The CDR3 consists of 11 residues. Germline CDR1 and CDR2: MDHEN and SYDVKM. V lost 3 bases and J lost 5, with 3 bases in between. CDR3 sequence (DNA): TGTGCCAGCAGTTTTAAAGATACGCAGTATTTT. Its protein product is CASSFKDTQYF.

J is TRBJ2-7 and V is TRBV6-2 or TRBV6-3, with D unclear. Germline V gene sequence: CDR1 MNHEY, CDR2 SVGEGT. With 5 bases removed from V and 7 bases from J, the gap between germline ends came to 30 bases. This CDR3 has 18 residues. CDR3 sequence reads: CASSPLTLDHTVSNEQYF. For the CDR3, the DNA is TGTGCCAGCAGTCCACTAACCTTGGACCATACGGTTTCGAATGAGCAGTACTTC.

The chain has TRBV18 and TRBJ2-1; 9 bases agree with TRBD2. V shed 3 bases and J 7 bases; nucleotides not matched to a gene: 4. Germline V gene sequence: CDR1 KGHSH, CDR2 LQKENI. The CDR3 length is 14 residues. DNA for the CDR3: TGTGCCAGCTCACCGGGACTAGCAAAGAATGAGCAGTTCTTC. Translating gives CASSPGLAKNEQFF. Together with reference TRBV18 and TRBJ2-1, the CDR3 gives the full variable domain: NAGVMQNPRHLVRRRGQEARLRCSPMKGHSHVYWYRQLPEEGLKFMVYLQKENIIDESGMPKERFSAEFPKEGPSILRIQQVVRGDSAAYFCASSPGLAKNEQFFGPGTRLTVL.

The rearrangement joins TRBV7-2 to TRBJ1-5; D uncertain. The germline V gene has CDR1 SGHTA and CDR2 FQGNSA. Trimming stripped 1 base from V and 7 bases from J, with 14 bases between. This CDR3 spans 15 amino acids. This CDR3 is CASSLEAFPYQPQHF. CDR3 bases: TGTGCCAGCAGCTTAGAGGCATTCCCCTACCAGCCCCAGCATTTT.

The chain recombines TRBV25-1 with TRBJ1-2; tentatively, D is TRBD1 (6 bases). This CDR3 comprises 13 residues. Per the germline V gene, CDR1 is MGHDK and CDR2 is SYGVNS. V lost 6 bases, J lost 5 bases, and 13 bases lay in between. CDR3 coding DNA: TGTGCCAGCAGGGGGGCAGCTATATATGGCTACACCTTC. Protein sequence: CASRGAAIYGYTF.